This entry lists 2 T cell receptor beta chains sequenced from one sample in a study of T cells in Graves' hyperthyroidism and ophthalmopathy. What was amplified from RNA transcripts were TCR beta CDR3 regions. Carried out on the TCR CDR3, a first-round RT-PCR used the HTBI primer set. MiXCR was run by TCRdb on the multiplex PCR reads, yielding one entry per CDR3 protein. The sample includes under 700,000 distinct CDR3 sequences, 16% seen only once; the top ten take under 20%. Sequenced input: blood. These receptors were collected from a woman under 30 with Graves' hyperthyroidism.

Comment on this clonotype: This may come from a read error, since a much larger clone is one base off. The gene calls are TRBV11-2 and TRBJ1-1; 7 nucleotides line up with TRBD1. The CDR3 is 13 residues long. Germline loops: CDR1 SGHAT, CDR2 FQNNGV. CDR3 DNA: TGTTCCAGCAGCTGGGACAGAAACACTGAAGCTTTCTTT. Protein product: CSSSWDRNTEAFF. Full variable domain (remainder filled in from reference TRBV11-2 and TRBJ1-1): EAGVAQSPRYKIIEKRQSVAFWCNPISGHATLYWYQQILGQGPKLLIQFQNNGVVDDSQLPKDRFSAERLKGVDSTLKIQPAKLEDSAVYLCSSSWDRNTEAFFGQGTRLTVV.

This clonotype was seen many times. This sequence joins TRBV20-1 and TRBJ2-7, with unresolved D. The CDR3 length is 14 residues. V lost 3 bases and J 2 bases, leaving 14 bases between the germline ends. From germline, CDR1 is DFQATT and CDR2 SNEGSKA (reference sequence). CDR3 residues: CSARGWSRTYEQYF. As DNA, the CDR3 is TGCAGTGCTAGGGGTTGGAGCAGAACCTACGAGCAGTACTTC.